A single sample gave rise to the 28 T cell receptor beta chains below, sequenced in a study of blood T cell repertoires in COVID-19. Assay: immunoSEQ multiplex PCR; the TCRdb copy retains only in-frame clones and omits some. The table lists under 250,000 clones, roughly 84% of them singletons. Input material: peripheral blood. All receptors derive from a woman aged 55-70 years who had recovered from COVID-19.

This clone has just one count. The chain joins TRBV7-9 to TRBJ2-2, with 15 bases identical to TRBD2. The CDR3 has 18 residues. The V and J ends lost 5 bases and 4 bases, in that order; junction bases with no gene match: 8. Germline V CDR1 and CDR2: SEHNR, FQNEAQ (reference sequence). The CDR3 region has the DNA TGTGCCAGCAGCCCCCGGACTAGCGGGGGGGCGAGCACCGGGGAGCTGTTTTTT. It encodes CASSPRTSGGASTGELFF.

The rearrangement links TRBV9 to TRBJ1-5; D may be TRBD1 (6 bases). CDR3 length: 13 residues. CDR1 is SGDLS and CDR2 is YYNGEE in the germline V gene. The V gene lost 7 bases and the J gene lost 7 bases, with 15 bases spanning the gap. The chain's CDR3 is CASGGGAGQPQHF. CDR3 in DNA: TGTGCCAGCGGGGGGGGCGCGGGACAGCCCCAGCATTTT.

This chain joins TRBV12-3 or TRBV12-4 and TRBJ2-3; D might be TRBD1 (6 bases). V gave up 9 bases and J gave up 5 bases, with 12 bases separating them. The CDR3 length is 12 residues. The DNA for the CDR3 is TGTGCCAGTTCAGGGGACGGAGATACGCAGTATTTT. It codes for CASSGDGDTQYF.

CDR3 residues: CASSPVYGDWEKLFF. CDR3 nucleotide sequence: TGTGCCAGCTCACCAGTCTACGGAGATTGGGAAAAACTGTTTTTT. The rearrangement joins TRBV18 to TRBJ1-4; D uncertain. Looked up from germline, CDR1 is KGHSH and CDR2 is LQKENI. Deletions cut 2 bases from V and 8 bases from J, with 15 bases between. The CDR3 extends over 15 amino acids. Full variable domain (missing parts from reference TRBV18 and TRBJ1-4): NAGVMQNPRHLVRRRGQEARLRCSPMKGHSHVYWYRQLPEEGLKFMVYLQKENIIDESGMPKERFSAEFPKEGPSILRIQQVVRGDSAAYFCASSPVYGDWEKLFFGSGTQLSVL.

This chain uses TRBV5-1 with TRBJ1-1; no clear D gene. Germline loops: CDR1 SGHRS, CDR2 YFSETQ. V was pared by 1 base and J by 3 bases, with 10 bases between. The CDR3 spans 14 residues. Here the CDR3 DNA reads TGCGCCAGCAGCTTGTCAGGAACTGACACTGAAGCTTTCTTT. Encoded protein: CASSLSGTDTEAFF.

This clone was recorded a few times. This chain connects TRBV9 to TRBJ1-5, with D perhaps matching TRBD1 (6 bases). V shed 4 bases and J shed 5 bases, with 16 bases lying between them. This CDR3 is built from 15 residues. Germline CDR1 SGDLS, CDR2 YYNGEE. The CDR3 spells CASSHGDKPDQPQHF. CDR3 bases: TGTGCCAGCAGCCACGGGGACAAACCAGATCAGCCCCAGCATTTT. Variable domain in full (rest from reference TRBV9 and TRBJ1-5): DSGVTQTPKHLITATGQRVTLRCSPRSGDLSVYWYQQSLDQGLQFLIQYYNGEERAKGNILERFSAQQFPDLHSELNLSSLELGDSALYFCASSHGDKPDQPQHFGDGTRLSIL.

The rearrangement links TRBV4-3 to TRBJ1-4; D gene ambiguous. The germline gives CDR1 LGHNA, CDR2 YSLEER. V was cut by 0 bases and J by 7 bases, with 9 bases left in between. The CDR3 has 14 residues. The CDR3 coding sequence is TGCGCCAGCAGCCAAGAATGGGCTGCTGAAAAACTGTTTTTT. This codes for CASSQEWAAEKLFF.

CDR3 sequence (DNA): TGCAGCGTTGAAGGTGGCAGCGATGAGCAGTTCTTC. This gives the protein CSVEGGSDEQFF. The V call is TRBV29-1, the J call TRBJ2-1; no clear D gene. The V gene lost 1 base and the J gene lost 8 bases, with 9 bases spanning the gap. Germline CDR1 and CDR2: SQVTM and ANQGSEA. This CDR3 spans 12 amino acids.

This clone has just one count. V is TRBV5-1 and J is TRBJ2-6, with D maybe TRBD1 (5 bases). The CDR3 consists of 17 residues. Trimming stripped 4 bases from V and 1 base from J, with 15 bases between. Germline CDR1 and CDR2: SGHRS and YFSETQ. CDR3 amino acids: CASSAASSGSGANVLTF. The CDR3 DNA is TGCGCCAGCAGCGCAGCCAGTTCAGGGTCTGGGGCCAACGTCCTGACTTTC.

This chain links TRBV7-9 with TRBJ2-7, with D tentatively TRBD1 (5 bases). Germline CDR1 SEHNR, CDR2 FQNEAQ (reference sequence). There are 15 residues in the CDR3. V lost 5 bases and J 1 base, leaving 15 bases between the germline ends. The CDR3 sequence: CASSPGHLLSYEQYF. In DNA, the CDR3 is TGTGCCAGCAGCCCAGGACATTTATTATCCTACGAGCAGTACTTC.

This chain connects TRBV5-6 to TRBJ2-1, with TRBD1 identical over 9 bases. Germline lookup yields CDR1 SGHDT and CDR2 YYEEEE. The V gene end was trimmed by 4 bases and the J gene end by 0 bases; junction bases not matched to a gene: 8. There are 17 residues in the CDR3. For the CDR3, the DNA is TGTGCCAGCAGCCGCACAGGGGGCCCTAGCTCCTACAATGAGCAGTTCTTC. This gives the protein CASSRTGGPSSYNEQFF.

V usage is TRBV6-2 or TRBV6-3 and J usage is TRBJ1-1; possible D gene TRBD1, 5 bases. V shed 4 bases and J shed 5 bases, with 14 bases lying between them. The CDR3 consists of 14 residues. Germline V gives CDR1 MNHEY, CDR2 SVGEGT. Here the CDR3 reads CASSSQGVRTEAFF. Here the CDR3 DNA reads TGTGCCAGCAGTTCCCAAGGGGTGAGGACTGAAGCTTTCTTT.

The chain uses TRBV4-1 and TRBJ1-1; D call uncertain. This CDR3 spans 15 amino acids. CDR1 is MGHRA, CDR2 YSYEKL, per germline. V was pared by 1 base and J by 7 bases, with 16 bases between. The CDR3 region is CASSQVFERVNEAFF. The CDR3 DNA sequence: TGCGCCAGCAGCCAAGTATTTGAGAGGGTTAATGAAGCTTTCTTT.

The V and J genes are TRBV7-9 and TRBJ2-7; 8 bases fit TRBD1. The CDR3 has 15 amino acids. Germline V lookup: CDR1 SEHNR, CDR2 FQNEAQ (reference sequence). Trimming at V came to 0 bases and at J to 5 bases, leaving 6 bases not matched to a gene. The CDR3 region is CASSLAQGAAHEQYF. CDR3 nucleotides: TGTGCCAGCAGCTTAGCCCAGGGGGCAGCCCACGAGCAGTACTTC.

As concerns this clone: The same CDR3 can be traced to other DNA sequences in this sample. As DNA, the CDR3 is TGTGCCAGCAGTTTCACAGACTATGGCTACACCTTC. It encodes CASSFTDYGYTF. The V gene is TRBV12-3 or TRBV12-4, the J gene TRBJ1-2; D not resolved. The germline V and J ends were trimmed by 3 bases and 3 bases, with 5 bases remaining between them. The CDR3 is 12 amino acids.

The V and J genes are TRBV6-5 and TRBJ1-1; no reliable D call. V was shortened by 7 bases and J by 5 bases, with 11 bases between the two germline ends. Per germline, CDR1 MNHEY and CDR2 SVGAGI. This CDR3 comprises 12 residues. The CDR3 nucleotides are TGTGCCAGCACCTGGGGAGTGACTGAAGCTTTCTTT. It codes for CASTWGVTEAFF.

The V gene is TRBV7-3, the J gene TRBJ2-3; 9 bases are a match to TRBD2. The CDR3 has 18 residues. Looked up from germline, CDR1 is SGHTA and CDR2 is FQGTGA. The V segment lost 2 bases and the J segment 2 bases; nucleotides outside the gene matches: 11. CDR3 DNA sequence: TGTGCCAGCAGCTTAGCGGGCATCACTAGCGGGTCCACAGATACGCAGTATTTT. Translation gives CASSLAGITSGSTDTQYF.

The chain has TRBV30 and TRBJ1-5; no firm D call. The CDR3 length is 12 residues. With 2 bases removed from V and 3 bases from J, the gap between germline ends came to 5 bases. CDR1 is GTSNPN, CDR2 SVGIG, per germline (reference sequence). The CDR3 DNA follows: TGTGCCTGGAGTTCGTCCAATCAGCCCCAGCATTTT. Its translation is CAWSSSNQPQHF.

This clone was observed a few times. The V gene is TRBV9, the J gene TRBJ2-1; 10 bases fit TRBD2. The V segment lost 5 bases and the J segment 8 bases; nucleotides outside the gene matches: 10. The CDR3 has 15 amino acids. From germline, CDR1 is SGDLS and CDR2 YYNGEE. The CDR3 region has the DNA TGTGCCAGCAGGAGAGCGGGGGGGTCTCGGGATGAGCAGTTCTTC. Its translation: CASRRAGGSRDEQFF.

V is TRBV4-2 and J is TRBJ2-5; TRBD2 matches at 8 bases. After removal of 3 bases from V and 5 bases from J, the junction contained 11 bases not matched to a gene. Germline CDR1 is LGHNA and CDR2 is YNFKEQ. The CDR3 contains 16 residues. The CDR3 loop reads CASSQGSGAEGETQYF. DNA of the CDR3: TGTGCCAGCAGCCAGGGTAGCGGGGCCGAAGGGGAGACCCAGTACTTC.

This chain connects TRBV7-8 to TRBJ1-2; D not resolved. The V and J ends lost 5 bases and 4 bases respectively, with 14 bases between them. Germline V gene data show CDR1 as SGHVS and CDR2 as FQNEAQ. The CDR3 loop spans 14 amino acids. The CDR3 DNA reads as TGTGCCAGCAGCCCAGGCAGGTTTCCCTATGGCTACACCTTC. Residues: CASSPGRFPYGYTF.

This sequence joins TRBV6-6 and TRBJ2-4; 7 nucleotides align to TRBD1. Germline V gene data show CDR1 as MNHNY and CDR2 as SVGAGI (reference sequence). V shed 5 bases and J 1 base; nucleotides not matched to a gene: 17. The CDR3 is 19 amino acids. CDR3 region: CASSPLRDSSPVAKNIQYF. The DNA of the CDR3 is TGTGCCAGCAGTCCGTTAAGGGACAGTAGTCCCGTGGCCAAAAACATTCAGTACTTC.

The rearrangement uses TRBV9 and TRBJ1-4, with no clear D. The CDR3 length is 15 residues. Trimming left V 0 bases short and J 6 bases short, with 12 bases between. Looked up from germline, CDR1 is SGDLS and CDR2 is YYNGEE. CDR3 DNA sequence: TGTGCCAGCAGCGTAGGTCCCCTGTCGGATGAAAAACTGTTTTTT. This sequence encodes CASSVGPLSDEKLFF.

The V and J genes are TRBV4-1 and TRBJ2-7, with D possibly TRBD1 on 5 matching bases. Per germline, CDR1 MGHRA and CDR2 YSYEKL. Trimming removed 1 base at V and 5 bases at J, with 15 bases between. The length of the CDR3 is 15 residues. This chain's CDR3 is CASSQAPTGADEQYF. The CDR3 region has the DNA TGCGCCAGCAGCCAAGCCCCTACAGGAGCCGACGAGCAGTACTTC.

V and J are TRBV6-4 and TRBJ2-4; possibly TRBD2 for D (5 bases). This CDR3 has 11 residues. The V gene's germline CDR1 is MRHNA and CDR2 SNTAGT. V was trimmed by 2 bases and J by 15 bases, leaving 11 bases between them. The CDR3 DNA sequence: TGTGCCAGCAGTGACGGTATAGGGAGGTACTTC. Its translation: CASSDGIGRYF.

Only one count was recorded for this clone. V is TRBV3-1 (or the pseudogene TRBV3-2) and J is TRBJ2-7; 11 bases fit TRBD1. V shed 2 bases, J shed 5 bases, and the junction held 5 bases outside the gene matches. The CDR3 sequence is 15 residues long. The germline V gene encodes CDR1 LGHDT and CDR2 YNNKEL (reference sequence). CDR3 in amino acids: CASSQSDRGQDEQYF. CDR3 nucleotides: TGTGCCAGCAGCCAATCGGACAGGGGGCAAGACGAGCAGTACTTC.

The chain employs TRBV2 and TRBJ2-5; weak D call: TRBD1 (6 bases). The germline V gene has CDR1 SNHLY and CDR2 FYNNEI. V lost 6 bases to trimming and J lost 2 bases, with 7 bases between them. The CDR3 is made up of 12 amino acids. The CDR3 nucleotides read TGTGCCAGCAGGGACAGACAAGAGACCCAGTACTTC. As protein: CASRDRQETQYF.

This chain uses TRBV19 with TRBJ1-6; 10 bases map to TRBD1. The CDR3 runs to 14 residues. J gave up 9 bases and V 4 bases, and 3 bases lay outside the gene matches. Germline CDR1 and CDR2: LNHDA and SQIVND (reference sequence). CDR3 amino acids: CASSTDRGLSPLHF. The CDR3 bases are TGTGCCAGTAGTACCGACAGGGGGCTTTCACCCCTCCACTTT.